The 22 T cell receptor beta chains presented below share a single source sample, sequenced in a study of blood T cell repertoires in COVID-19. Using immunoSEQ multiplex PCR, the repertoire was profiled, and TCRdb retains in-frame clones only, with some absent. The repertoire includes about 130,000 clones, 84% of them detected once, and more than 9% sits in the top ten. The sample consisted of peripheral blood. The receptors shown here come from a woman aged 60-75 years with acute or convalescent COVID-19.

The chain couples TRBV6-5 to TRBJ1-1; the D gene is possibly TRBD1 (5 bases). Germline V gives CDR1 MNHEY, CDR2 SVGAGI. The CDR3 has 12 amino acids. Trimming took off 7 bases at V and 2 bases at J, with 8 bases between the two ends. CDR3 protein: CASTGPNTEAFF. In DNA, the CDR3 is TGTGCCAGCACAGGGCCTAACACTGAAGCTTTCTTT.

CDR3 region: CASRTGSNANEKLFF. The CDR3 region has the DNA TGCGCCAGCCGGACAGGGAGTAATGCTAATGAAAAACTGTTTTTT. This chain uses TRBV5-1 with TRBJ1-4; 8 bases are a match to TRBD1. Germline loops: CDR1 SGHRS, CDR2 YFSETQ. The CDR3 runs 15 residues. The V gene end was trimmed by 7 bases and the J gene end by 3 bases; junction bases not matched to a gene: 8.

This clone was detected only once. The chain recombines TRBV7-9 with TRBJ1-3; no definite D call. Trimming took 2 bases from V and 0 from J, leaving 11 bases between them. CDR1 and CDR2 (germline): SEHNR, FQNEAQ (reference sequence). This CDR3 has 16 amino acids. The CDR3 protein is CASSLWAGSSGNTIYF. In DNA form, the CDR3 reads TGTGCCAGCAGCTTATGGGCGGGGAGCTCTGGAAACACCATATATTTT.

CDR3 bases: TGTGCCAGCTCACCTGGCCGGGAGAATTCACCCCTCCACTTT. Amino acids: CASSPGRENSPLHF. The V and J genes are TRBV18 and TRBJ1-6; D is ambiguous. V was clipped by 3 bases and J by 7 bases, with 10 bases between them. There are 14 residues in the CDR3. Germline assignment: CDR1 KGHSH and CDR2 LQKENI.

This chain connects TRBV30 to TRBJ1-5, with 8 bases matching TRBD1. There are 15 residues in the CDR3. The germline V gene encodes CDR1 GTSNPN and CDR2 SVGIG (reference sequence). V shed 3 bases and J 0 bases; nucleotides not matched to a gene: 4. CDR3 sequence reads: CAWSGTGYSNQPQHF. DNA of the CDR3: TGTGCCTGGAGCGGGACAGGATATAGCAATCAGCCCCAGCATTTT.

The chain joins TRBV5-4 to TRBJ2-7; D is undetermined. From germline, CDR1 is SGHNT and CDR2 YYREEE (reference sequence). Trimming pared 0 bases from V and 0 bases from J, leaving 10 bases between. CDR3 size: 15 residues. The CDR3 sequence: CASSLDLQPSYEQYF. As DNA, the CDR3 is TGTGCCAGCAGCTTGGATTTACAGCCCTCCTACGAGCAGTACTTC.

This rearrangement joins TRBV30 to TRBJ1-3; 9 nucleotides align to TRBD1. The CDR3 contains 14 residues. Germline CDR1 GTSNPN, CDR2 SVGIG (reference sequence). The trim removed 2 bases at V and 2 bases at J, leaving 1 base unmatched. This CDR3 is CAWSTGGPGNTIYF. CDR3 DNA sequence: TGTGCCTGGAGTACAGGGGGCCCTGGAAACACCATATATTTT.

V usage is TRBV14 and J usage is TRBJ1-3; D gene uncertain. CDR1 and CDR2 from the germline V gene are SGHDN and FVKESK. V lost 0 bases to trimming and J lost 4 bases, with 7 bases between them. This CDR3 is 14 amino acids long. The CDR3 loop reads CASSQDGGGNTIYF. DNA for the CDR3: TGTGCCAGCAGCCAAGACGGAGGAGGAAACACCATATATTTT.

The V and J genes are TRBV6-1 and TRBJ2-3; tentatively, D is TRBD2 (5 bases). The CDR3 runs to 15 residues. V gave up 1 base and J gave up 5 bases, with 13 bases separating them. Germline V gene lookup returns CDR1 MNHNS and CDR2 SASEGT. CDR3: CASSEGFMAGDTQYF. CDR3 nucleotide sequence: TGTGCCAGCAGTGAAGGTTTTATGGCGGGAGATACGCAGTATTTT.

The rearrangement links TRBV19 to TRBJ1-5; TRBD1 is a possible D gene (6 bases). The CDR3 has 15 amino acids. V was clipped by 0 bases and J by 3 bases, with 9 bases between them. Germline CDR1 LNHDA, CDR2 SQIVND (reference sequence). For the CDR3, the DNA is TGTGCCAGTAGTATAGACGGACAGCACAATCAGCCCCAGCATTTT. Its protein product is CASSIDGQHNQPQHF.

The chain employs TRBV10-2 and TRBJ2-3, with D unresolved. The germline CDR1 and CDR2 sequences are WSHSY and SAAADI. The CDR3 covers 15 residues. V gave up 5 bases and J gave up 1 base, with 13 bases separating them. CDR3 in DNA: TGCGCCAGCAGTCCTTCCCTCTTCCGCACAGATACGCAGTATTTT. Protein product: CASSPSLFRTDTQYF.

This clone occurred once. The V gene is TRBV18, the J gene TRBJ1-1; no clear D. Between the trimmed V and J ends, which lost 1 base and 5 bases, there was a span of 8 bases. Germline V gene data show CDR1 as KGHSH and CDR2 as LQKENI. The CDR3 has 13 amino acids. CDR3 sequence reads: CASSPLGGTEAFF. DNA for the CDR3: TGTGCCAGCTCACCACTCGGAGGTACTGAAGCTTTCTTT.

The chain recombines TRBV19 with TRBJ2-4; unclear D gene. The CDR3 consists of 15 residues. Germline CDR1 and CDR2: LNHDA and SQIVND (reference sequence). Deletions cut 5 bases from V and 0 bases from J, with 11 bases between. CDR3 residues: CASSLRNSAKNIQYF. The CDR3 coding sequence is TGTGCCAGTAGTCTGAGGAATTCAGCCAAAAACATTCAGTACTTC.

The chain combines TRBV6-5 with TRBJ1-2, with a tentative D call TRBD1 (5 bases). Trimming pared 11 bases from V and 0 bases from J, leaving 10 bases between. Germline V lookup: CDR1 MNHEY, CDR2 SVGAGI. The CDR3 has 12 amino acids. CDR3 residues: CAGSGANYGYTF. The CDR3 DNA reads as TGTGCCGGGTCGGGGGCTAACTATGGCTACACCTTC.

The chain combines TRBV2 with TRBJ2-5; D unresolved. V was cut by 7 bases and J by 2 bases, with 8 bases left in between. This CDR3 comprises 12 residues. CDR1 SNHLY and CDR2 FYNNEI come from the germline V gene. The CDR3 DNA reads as TGTGCCAGCATAGCTTTTCAAGAGACCCAGTACTTC. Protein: CASIAFQETQYF.

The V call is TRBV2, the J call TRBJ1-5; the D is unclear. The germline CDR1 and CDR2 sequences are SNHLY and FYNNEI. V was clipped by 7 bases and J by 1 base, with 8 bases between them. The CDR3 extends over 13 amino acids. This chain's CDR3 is CASNRGSNQPQHF. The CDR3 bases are TGTGCCAGCAATCGAGGGAGCAATCAGCCCCAGCATTTT.

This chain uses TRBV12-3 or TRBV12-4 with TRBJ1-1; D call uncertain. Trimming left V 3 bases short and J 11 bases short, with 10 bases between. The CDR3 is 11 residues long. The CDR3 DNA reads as TGTGCCAGCAGTTTTTGGGGAGATGCTTTCTTT. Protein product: CASSFWGDAFF.

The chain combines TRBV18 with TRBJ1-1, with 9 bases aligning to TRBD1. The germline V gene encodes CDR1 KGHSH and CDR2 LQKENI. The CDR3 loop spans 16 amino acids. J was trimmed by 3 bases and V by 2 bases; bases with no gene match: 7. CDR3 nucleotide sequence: TGTGCCAGCTCACCAGGGTTGGGACAGGGAGACACTGAAGCTTTCTTT. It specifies CASSPGLGQGDTEAFF. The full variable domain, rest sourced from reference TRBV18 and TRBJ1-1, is NAGVMQNPRHLVRRRGQEARLRCSPMKGHSHVYWYRQLPEEGLKFMVYLQKENIIDESGMPKERFSAEFPKEGPSILRIQQVVRGDSAAYFCASSPGLGQGDTEAFFGQGTRLTVV.

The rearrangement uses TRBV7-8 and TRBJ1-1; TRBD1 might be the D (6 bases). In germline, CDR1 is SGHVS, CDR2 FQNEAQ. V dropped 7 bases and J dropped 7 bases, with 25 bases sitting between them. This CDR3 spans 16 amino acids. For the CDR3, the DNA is TGTGCCAGCACCGAATTTAGGGCTCAGGGGATGGGTGAAGCTTTCTTT. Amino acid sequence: CASTEFRAQGMGEAFF.

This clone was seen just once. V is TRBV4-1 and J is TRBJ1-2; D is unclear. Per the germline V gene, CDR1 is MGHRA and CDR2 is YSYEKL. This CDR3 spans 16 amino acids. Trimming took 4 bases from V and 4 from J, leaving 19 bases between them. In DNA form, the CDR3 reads TGCGCCAGCAGCCGAGAGGTTACGGCGGTCGCCTATGGCTACACCTTC. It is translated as CASSREVTAVAYGYTF.

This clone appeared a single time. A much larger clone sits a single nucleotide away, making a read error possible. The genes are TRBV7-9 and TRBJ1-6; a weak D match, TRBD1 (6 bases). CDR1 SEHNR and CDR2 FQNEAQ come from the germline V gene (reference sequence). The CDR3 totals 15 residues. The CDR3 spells CASSLNRDINSSLHF. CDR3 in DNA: TGTGCCAGCAGCTTGAACCGGGACATTAATTCATCCCTCCACTTT.

DNA of the CDR3: TGTGCCAGCAGCCCTCACACCGGGGAGCTGTTTTTT. Encoded protein: CASSPHTGELFF. V and J are TRBV3-1 (or the pseudogene TRBV3-2) and TRBJ2-2; D gene unclear. V lost 4 bases and J lost 3, with 3 bases in between. Germline CDR1 LGHDT, CDR2 YNNKEL (reference sequence). The CDR3 spans 12 residues.